This T cell receptor (beta chain) was obtained from a study of blood T cell repertoires in COVID-19. Produced via immunoSEQ multiplex PCR; TCRdb's table is partial and in-frame only. The sample consists of about 480,000 clones, roughly nine tenths of them appearing once. Germline CDR1 and CDR2: MNHEY and SVGAGI. CDR3 size: 14 residues. V gave up 2 bases and J gave up 1 base, with 8 bases separating them. Sequenced material: peripheral blood. This sequence joins TRBV6-5 and TRBJ1-1, with D uncertain. The TCR was taken from a man aged 18 to 30 with COVID-19, enrolled during active disease. In nucleotides, the CDR3 is TGTGCCAGCAGTTACAGCGGCAAGAACACTGAAGCTTTCTTT. As protein: CASSYSGKNTEAFF.